Listed below are T cell receptor beta chains from one sample, sequenced in a study of shared T cell receptors in the human thymus. Clones were read by immunoSEQ multiplex PCR, and TCRdb kept only the in-frame ones, dropping some. The repertoire has hundreds of thousands of clones, more than 75% of them found once; the top ten carry 0.01%. This same sample was also taken into another study, of human thymus T cells.

Material for sequencing was thymocytes. The receptor source for this set is a boy in the first two years of life with a congenital heart defect. CDR3s include the opening cysteine and the closing phenylalanine or tryptophan. A D gene is named only where the DNA matches it firmly. Clone size is not always given. Where it is, it says once, few, many or a class for expanded clones.

J	V	D	size	CDR3	DNA
TRBJ1-1	TRBV27	TRBD1	NA	CASSRRRDRRINTEAFF	TGTGCCAGCAGTCGACGCCGGGACAGGAGAATAAACACTGAAGCTTTCTTT
TRBJ1-5	TRBV19	NA	once	CASSTDLGTNQPQHF	TGTGCCAGTAGTACAGACCTAGGAACCAATCAGCCCCAGCATTTT
TRBJ2-7	TRBV18	TRBD2	NA	CASSLSTSGRNGRDYEQYF	TGTGCCAGCTCACTCTCGACTAGCGGGAGGAACGGTAGAGATTACGAGCAGTACTTC
TRBJ1-2	TRBV11-2	TRBD1	once	CASSLDRAPGQRRYTF	TGTGCCAGCAGCTTAGATAGGGCCCCGGGACAGAGACGCTACACCTTC
TRBJ2-3	TRBV13	TRBD2	NA	CASSAKPLTSGIDTDTQYF	TGTGCCAGCAGCGCTAAACCGCTTACTAGCGGGATCGACACAGATACGCAGTATTTT
TRBJ1-1	TRBV29-1	NA	NA	CSGASGGPEAFF	TGCAGCGGAGCGAGTGGGGGCCCTGAAGCTTTCTTT
TRBJ1-4	TRBV7-9	NA	NA	CASSQSREKLFF	TGTGCCAGCAGTCAGAGTAGGGAGAAACTGTTTTTT
TRBJ2-1	TRBV5-1	TRBD2	NA	CASSTCPGLACDEQFF	TGCGCCAGCAGCACCTGTCCGGGACTAGCTTGCGATGAGCAGTTCTTC
TRBJ2-7	TRBV11-2	NA	NA	CASSPSHRYSYEQYF	TGTGCCAGCAGCCCAAGCCACAGGTACTCCTACGAGCAGTACTTC
TRBJ2-1	TRBV7-9	TRBD2	NA	CASSPPTSANEQFF	TGTGCCAGCAGCCCCCCGACTAGCGCCAATGAGCAGTTCTTC
TRBJ1-1	TRBV4-2	TRBD1	NA	CATKPRDRVPEAFF	TGTGCCACCAAGCCGCGGGACAGGGTCCCCGAAGCTTTCTTT
TRBJ1-2	TRBV6-5	NA	NA	CASSLSWTDYGYTF	TGTGCCAGCAGTCTTTCATGGACAGACTATGGCTACACCTTC
TRBJ2-5	TRBV7-2	NA	NA	CASSHARTQYF	TGTGCCAGCAGCCATGCGCGGACCCAGTACTTC
TRBJ2-7	TRBV5-1	TRBD2	NA	CASSLREGVYEQYF	TGCGCCAGCAGCTTGCGGGAGGGGGTTTACGAGCAGTACTTC
TRBJ2-7	TRBV15	TRBD1	NA	CATSKNRGLGEQYF	TGTGCCACCAGTAAAAACAGGGGGCTCGGCGAGCAGTACTTC
TRBJ1-3	TRBV25-1	NA	few	CASCCGGHGNTIYF	TGTGCCAGCTGCTGCGGGGGCCATGGAAACACCATATATTTT
TRBJ2-3	TRBV11-2	TRBD2	NA	CASSLVTSGTHPWTDTQYF	TGTGCCAGCAGCTTAGTGACTAGCGGGACCCATCCTTGGACAGATACGCAGTATTTT
TRBJ2-7	TRBV6-1	TRBD1	NA	CASSEADDRGAYEQYF	TGTGCCAGCAGTGAAGCCGACGACAGGGGGGCGTACGAGCAGTACTTC
TRBJ2-1	TRBV6-5	NA	NA	CASSYAGSYNEQFF	TGTGCCAGCAGTTACGCGGGATCCTACAATGAGCAGTTCTTC
TRBJ2-7	TRBV18	NA	NA	CASSPRGHKVPYEQYF	TGTGCCAGCTCACCACGGGGACACAAGGTCCCCTACGAGCAGTACTTC
TRBJ2-1	TRBV9	TRBD2	NA	CASSVVTSGYNNEQFF	TGTGCCAGCAGCGTAGTTACTAGCGGGTATAACAATGAGCAGTTCTTC
TRBJ2-1	TRBV28	NA	NA	CASSRQREQFF	TGTGCCAGCAGCCGTCAGCGGGAGCAGTTCTTC
TRBJ1-5	TRBV6-5	NA	NA	CASGQRGNQPQHF	TGTGCCAGCGGACAAAGGGGAAATCAGCCCCAGCATTTT
TRBJ2-7	TRBV14	NA	NA	CASSHNRRGGPSYEQYF	TGTGCCAGCAGCCACAACCGCAGAGGGGGACCCTCCTACGAGCAGTACTTC
TRBJ2-3	TRBV30	TRBD2	NA	CAWGGRATSGRTDTQYF	TGTGCCTGGGGCGGGCGGGCGACTAGCGGGAGAACAGATACGCAGTATTTT
TRBJ1-1	TRBV10-3	NA	NA	CASHENTEAFF	TGTGCCTCACACGAGAACACTGAAGCTTTCTTT
TRBJ2-7	TRBV5-5	TRBD1	NA	CASSIGQGPSSYEQYF	TGTGCCAGCAGCATAGGACAGGGCCCAAGTTCCTACGAGCAGTACTTC
TRBJ1-4	TRBV5-5	NA	few	CASSQTGPAGKLFF	TGTGCCAGCAGCCAAACAGGGCCCGCCGGGAAACTGTTTTTT
TRBJ2-5	TRBV4-2	TRBD2	NA	CASSQDRWTSGGEGTQYF	TGTGCCAGCAGCCAAGATCGGTGGACTAGCGGGGGTGAGGGGACCCAGTACTTC
TRBJ1-6	TRBV30	NA	NA	CAWSGQRSPLHF	TGTGCCTGGTCAGGACAGCGTTCACCCCTCCACTTT
TRBJ2-7	TRBV28	TRBD1	NA	CASSLLGDREIHGQYF	TGTGCCAGCAGTTTATTAGGGGACAGAGAGATTCACGGGCAGTACTTC